The 5 T cell receptor beta chains listed next were all sequenced from one sample in a study of blood T cell repertoires in COVID-19. Some clones are missing from TCRdb's copy, which holds only in-frame ones; the method was immunoSEQ multiplex PCR. The sample lists around 370,000 clones, around nine tenths occurring once. Sample: peripheral blood. These receptors all come from a woman in her 70s with COVID-19, enrolled during active disease.

The sample holds one count of this clone. The rearrangement uses TRBV5-8 and TRBJ2-3; D is perhaps TRBD2 (5 bases). V was pared by 0 bases and J by 9 bases, with 8 bases between. Germline assignment: CDR1 SGHTS and CDR2 YDEGEE. The CDR3 contains 12 residues. The CDR3 loop is CASSLAERTQYF. CDR3 in DNA: TGTGCCAGCAGCTTGGCGGAGCGGACGCAGTATTTT.

This sequence joins TRBV2 and TRBJ2-5; 8 nucleotides align to TRBD1. With 6 bases clipped from V and 1 base from J, the junction kept 7 bases outside the gene matches. The length of the CDR3 is 15 residues. Germline V lookup: CDR1 SNHLY, CDR2 FYNNEI. CDR3: CASSQDRGTQETQYF. The CDR3 nucleotides are TGTGCCAGCAGCCAAGACAGGGGTACCCAAGAGACCCAGTACTTC.

This clone is a singleton in its sample. This chain joins TRBV19 and TRBJ1-2; tentatively, D is TRBD1 (6 bases). Germline loops: CDR1 LNHDA, CDR2 SQIVND (reference sequence). V lost 0 bases and J lost 4, with 12 bases in between. The CDR3 is made up of 15 amino acids. The CDR3 loop is CASSIDRGAVYGYTF. In nucleotides, the CDR3 is TGTGCCAGTAGTATAGATCGGGGGGCTGTCTATGGCTACACCTTC.

The chain links TRBV6-4 to TRBJ2-3; possibly TRBD1 for D (6 bases). The CDR3 spans 15 residues. Trimming pared 4 bases from V and 5 bases from J, leaving 16 bases between. The germline V gene encodes CDR1 MRHNA and CDR2 SNTAGT. The CDR3 loop reads CASSVSRGSRDTQYF. The CDR3, as DNA: TGTGCCAGCAGTGTGAGCAGGGGCTCACGAGATACGCAGTATTTT.

This clone was observed a single time. The V gene is TRBV28, the J gene TRBJ1-2; D perhaps matches TRBD1 (6 bases). The V end lost 5 bases, the J end lost 6 bases, and 19 bases lay between the germline ends. CDR3 length: 15 residues. CDR1 and CDR2 (germline): MDHEN, SYDVKM. The CDR3 DNA reads TGTGCCAGCAGTCCAGGACAGAGAGATTTGCATGGCTACACCTTC. Its protein is CASSPGQRDLHGYTF.